Listed here is a single T cell receptor beta chain. Its specificity is unknown. V lost 5 bases and J lost 0; bases outside the gene matches: 7. There are 16 residues in the CDR3. The V gene's germline CDR1 is MNHEY and CDR2 SVGEGT. The data were obtained in a study of response to subunit inactivated influenza vaccine. The study, taken as a whole, reports: It was suggested by the authors that few new T cells are recruited by each seasonal influenza vaccination.

Via MiXCR, TCRdb re-called the RT-PCR reads, giving one row per CDR3 protein. The data hold fewer than 700,000 distinct CDR3 sequences, with 10% to 15% observed a single time. This TCR was recovered from a middle-aged man who received an inactivated influenza vaccine. The chain recombines TRBV6-2 or TRBV6-3 with TRBJ1-5, with 7 bases aligning to TRBD1. The sample in question was PBMCs from blood, obtained roughly 46 days after vaccination. Here the CDR3 reads CASSPGQIYSNQPQHF. The CDR3 DNA reads as TGTGCCAGCAGTCCGGGACAGATATATAGCAATCAGCCCCAGCATTTT.